This T cell receptor (beta chain) was sequenced in a study of T cells in Graves' hyperthyroidism and ophthalmopathy. Study-level findings and limits: Ophthalmopathy was identified by the model a median approximately 6.4 months ahead of onset.

RNA transcripts were the template for amplifying TCR beta CDR3 regions. The HTBI primer set drove a first-round RT-PCR of the TCR CDR3. TCRdb re-called the multiplex PCR reads with MiXCR, one entry per CDR3 protein. The data hold under 250,000 distinct CDR3 sequences, with roughly 17% observed a single time. V was pared by 7 bases and J by 2 bases, with 8 bases between. The germline gives CDR1 MNHNS, CDR2 SASEGT. The CDR3 is 12 residues long. A lack of ophthalmopathy progression within 18 months defined stable Graves' hyperthyroidism. Exclusion of a patient resulted from uncontrolled infection, other autoimmune disease, pregnancy or lactation. Clinical symptoms, serum thyroxine and TRAb, thyroid ultrasound and orbital computed tomography together formed the diagnostic basis. Concerning this clonotype: Its cognate antigen is unknown.

The TCR comes from a woman in her forties or fifties with Graves' hyperthyroidism. The chain uses TRBV6-1 and TRBJ1-1; D unresolved. The sequenced material came from blood. The CDR3 DNA reads TGTGCCAGCACCACATTCAACACTGAAGCTTTCTTT. Residues: CASTTFNTEAFF.